This T cell receptor beta chain was sequenced in a study of cytomegalovirus exposure and HLA in healthy donors. Study as a whole: Early released data comprised approximately 85 million unique TCRs from HLA-typed donors.

Amplification used 60 Vbeta primers and 13 Jbeta primers. Libraries were prepared by immunoSEQ multiplex PCR; TCRdb keeps only in-frame clonotypes and omits some of them. The data show over 95,000 clones, approximately 80% seen once. As concerns this clone: What it binds is not known.

General study results and limits: What a later analysis reportedly showed was that an Asian-associated ancestry cluster had fewer N-insertions than the approximately 670-donor mean. The study reported that TCR beta sequences accurately predicted HLA-A and HLA-B alleles in most subjects.

The specimen was PBMCs. The origin of this receptor is a young woman in good health and CMV-seropositive.

This CDR3 is CATSRQGAWSNEQFF. The CDR3 DNA is TGTGCCACCAGCAGGCAGGGGGCCTGGAGCAATGAGCAGTTCTTC. The rearrangement joins TRBV15 to TRBJ2-1; 8 bases fit TRBD1. V dropped 3 bases and J dropped 6; count of bases not matched to a gene: 7. The CDR3 has 15 residues. CDR1 LNHNV and CDR2 YYDKDF come from the germline V gene (reference sequence).